This T cell receptor (beta chain) was identified during a study of shared clonotypes between healthy human individuals. Study results and limitations: Clonotypes which were not shared had lower generation probabilities than clonotypes that all four donors shared. Sampling involved blood alone; tissue repertoires likely differ.

This clone was seen a single time. Its antigen is unknown. A split of CD4+ cells into CD45RA+ naive and CD45RA-negative memory subsets was performed. V lost 0 bases to trimming and J lost 6 bases, with 15 bases between them. The length of the CDR3 is 15 residues. CDR1 LGHNA and CDR2 YSLEER come from the germline V gene. The assay was immunoSEQ multiplex PCR, and TCRdb's table has in-frame clones only and misses some. The data contain roughly 1,500,000 clones, around 98% of them seen just once; the ten biggest clones take up 0.45%. Sequences were obtained from naive CD4+ T cells sorted from blood. Described subset: CD45RA+ positively selected. The receptor's source is a man aged 25-40 years in good health. V and J are TRBV4-3 and TRBJ2-7; tentative D call: TRBD2 (5 bases). The CDR3 protein is CASSQELGFLAEQYF. The CDR3 DNA follows: TGCGCCAGCAGCCAAGAACTAGGGTTTCTCGCCGAGCAGTACTTC.